The 13 T cell receptor beta chains below come from one sample, sequenced in a study of OX40 agonist ivuxolimab in advanced cancers. Clones were read by immunoSEQ multiplex PCR, and TCRdb kept only the in-frame ones, dropping some. The sample consists of 84,000 or so clones, about 88% of them appearing once. The specimen was CD4+ or CD8+ T cells sorted from blood, collected in a trial of the OX40 agonist ivuxolimab. These TCRs come from an adult with an advanced solid tumor such as melanoma, head and neck, liver or kidney cancer.

This rearrangement joins TRBV11-3 to TRBJ2-1, with D possibly matching TRBD1 (6 bases). This CDR3 has 15 amino acids. V was trimmed by 5 bases and J by 2 bases, leaving 13 bases between them. Germline loops: CDR1 SGHNT, CDR2 YENEEA. As DNA, the CDR3 is TGTGCCAGCAGCGCCGGGACACCAGCCTACAATGAGCAGTTCTTC. Residues: CASSAGTPAYNEQFF.

This sequence joins TRBV20-1 and TRBJ1-2; no definite D call. Trimming removed 3 bases at V and 7 bases at J, with 6 bases between. Germline CDR1 and CDR2: DFQATT and SNEGSKA (reference sequence). The CDR3 covers 10 residues. The CDR3 is CSASLSGYTF. CDR3 in DNA: TGCAGTGCTAGCTTAAGTGGCTACACCTTC.

The chain couples TRBV6-6 to TRBJ1-1; D is possibly TRBD1 (5 bases). Trimming shortened V by 8 bases and J by 5 bases, and 15 bases separated the two germline ends. This CDR3 has 13 amino acids. CDR1 MNHNY and CDR2 SVGAGI come from the germline V gene (reference sequence). DNA of the CDR3: TGTGCCAGCCCGGCGGGGGGAACAACTGAAGCTTTCTTT. Translating gives CASPAGGTTEAFF.

This chain connects TRBV27 to TRBJ2-3, with TRBD2 identical over 14 bases. This CDR3 has 16 amino acids. Germline V gene sequence: CDR1 MNHEY, CDR2 SMNVEV (reference sequence). Unmatched junction bases numbered 7, after V lost 8 bases and J lost 3 bases. The CDR3 here is CASGQTSGGATDTQYF. The DNA for the CDR3 is TGTGCCAGCGGGCAGACTAGCGGGGGGGCAACAGATACGCAGTATTTT.

The chain joins TRBV7-8 to TRBJ1-5, with D perhaps matching TRBD1 (5 bases). Deletions cut 6 bases from V and 0 bases from J, with 12 bases between. CDR3 size: 15 residues. The germline gives CDR1 SGHVS, CDR2 FQNEAQ. CDR3 DNA: TGTGCCAGCAGAGAGCGGGGGGATAGCAATCAGCCCCAGCATTTT. This codes for CASRERGDSNQPQHF.

This clone was seen just once. One junction end disagrees with the germline gene, perhaps due to a read error. The chain carries TRBV7-7 and TRBJ2-1, with TRBD2 identical over 7 bases. Germline CDR1 reads SSHAT; CDR2 reads FNYEAQ (reference sequence). This CDR3 spans 14 amino acids. The CDR3 loop is CASSLETGGYEQFF. The CDR3 DNA reads as TGTGCTAGCAGCTTAGAAACGGGGGGATATGAGCAGTTCTTC.

The V gene is TRBV6-5, the J gene TRBJ1-5; perhaps TRBD1 as D (5 bases). V lost 3 bases to trimming and J lost 4 bases, with 13 bases between them. This CDR3 contains 15 residues. The germline gives CDR1 MNHEY, CDR2 SVGAGI. CDR3 bases: TGTGCCAGCAGTTATGCGGGGGTGGGGAATCAGCCCCAGCATTTT. It translates to CASSYAGVGNQPQHF.

The genes are TRBV7-8 and TRBJ1-2; D uncertain. Germline-derived CDR1 and CDR2 are SGHVS and FQNEAQ. Trimming took off 3 bases at V and 1 base at J, with 15 bases between the two ends. There are 16 residues in the CDR3. The CDR3 spells CASSLARLEFNYGYTF. As DNA, the CDR3 is TGTGCCAGCAGCTTGGCGAGGCTGGAGTTTAACTATGGCTACACCTTC.

This clone was seen once. The chain recombines TRBV7-3 with TRBJ2-3; TRBD1 or TRBD2 may be the D gene (5 bases each). Deletions cut 1 base from V and 2 bases from J, with 10 bases between. The CDR3 extends over 15 amino acids. The germline V gene has CDR1 SGHTA and CDR2 FQGTGA. The CDR3 region is CASSLRGVNTDTQYF. CDR3 DNA sequence: TGTGCCAGCAGCTTAAGAGGGGTTAACACAGATACGCAGTATTTT.

The chain links TRBV30 to TRBJ1-2; the D is unclear. V was shortened by 1 base and J by 2 bases, with 14 bases between the two germline ends. CDR3 length equals 15 residues. The V gene's germline CDR1 is GTSNPN and CDR2 SVGIG (reference sequence). CDR3 protein: CAWSGGAPQNYGYTF. The CDR3 DNA sequence: TGTGCCTGGAGTGGCGGTGCCCCACAAAACTATGGCTACACCTTC.

The rearrangement joins TRBV10-1 to TRBJ1-3; D is undetermined. CDR3 size: 16 residues. Looked up from germline, CDR1 is WNHNN and CDR2 is SYGVQD (reference sequence). V lost 3 bases to trimming and J lost 0 bases, with 12 bases between them. CDR3 coding DNA: TGCGCCAGCAGTGATAACAGAGATTACTCTGGAAACACCATATATTTT. Protein: CASSDNRDYSGNTIYF.

This clone was seen only a few times. The chain is built from TRBV5-4 and TRBJ1-2; 8 bases agree with TRBD1. The germline V gene has CDR1 SGHNT and CDR2 YYREEE (reference sequence). The J segment lost 4 bases and the V segment lost 0 bases, leaving 2 bases of the junction unmatched. This CDR3 contains 14 residues. The CDR3 is CASSLGQGIYGYTF. CDR3 nucleotide sequence: TGTGCCAGCAGCTTGGGACAGGGGATCTATGGCTACACCTTC.

V usage is TRBV5-4 and J usage is TRBJ2-7; 10 bases align to TRBD2. V dropped 4 bases and J dropped 5; count of bases not matched to a gene: 9. The CDR3 sequence is 15 residues long. Germline-derived CDR1 and CDR2 are SGHNT and YYREEE (reference sequence). The CDR3 loop is CASSLPGLALNEQYF. The CDR3 nucleotides are TGTGCCAGCAGCCTACCGGGACTAGCGTTGAACGAGCAGTACTTC.